The next 21 T cell receptor beta chains were all read from a single sample in a study of cytomegalovirus exposure and HLA in healthy donors. It was with 60 Vbeta and 13 Jbeta primers that the PCR ran. TCRdb's copy holds only in-frame clones and misses some; the assay was immunoSEQ multiplex PCR. This sample has 150,000 to 160,000 clones, with 70% to 80% found just once. Material for sequencing was PBMCs. The receptors stem from a man between 25 and 39 years old in good health and CMV-seronegative.

This clone appeared a few times. V and J are TRBV19 and TRBJ2-1; TRBD2 agrees at 13 bases. Germline-derived CDR1 and CDR2 are LNHDA and SQIVND (reference sequence). CDR3 size: 16 residues. Trimming took 3 bases from V and 6 from J; bases not matched to a gene: 5. The CDR3: CASSILGLAGSNEQFF. CDR3 coding DNA: TGTGCCAGTAGTATTTTGGGACTAGCGGGGAGCAATGAGCAGTTCTTC. Together with reference TRBV19 and TRBJ2-1, the CDR3 gives the full variable domain: DGGITQSPKYLFRKEGQNVTLSCEQNLNHDAMYWYRQDPGQGLRLIYYSQIVNDFQKGDIAEGYSVSREKKESFPLTVTSAQKNPTAFYLCASSILGLAGSNEQFFGPGTRLTVL.

V usage is TRBV14 and J usage is TRBJ2-5; possible D gene TRBD1, 5 bases. The DNA matches TRBJ2-7 better at its end, which makes the J call doubtful. There are 15 residues in the CDR3. Germline V gives CDR1 SGHDN, CDR2 FVKESK. The chain's CDR3 is CASSHLRKGSYEQYF. CDR3 nucleotide sequence: TGTGCCAGCAGCCACCTCCGTAAGGGGTCCTACGAGCAGTACTTC.

The gene calls are TRBV15 and TRBJ1-2, with D unclear. The length of the CDR3 is 14 residues. CDR1 and CDR2 from the germline V gene are LNHNV and YYDKDF (reference sequence). The germline V and J ends were trimmed by 1 base and 2 bases, with 8 bases remaining between them. As DNA, the CDR3 is TGTGCCACCAGCAGAGCGGCGGGCAACTATGGCTACACCTTC. Its protein product is CATSRAAGNYGYTF.

V is TRBV10-3 and J is TRBJ2-7; 11 bases agree with TRBD1. The CDR3 is 14 amino acids. Germline loops: CDR1 ENHRY, CDR2 SYGVKD. V lost 6 bases, J lost 4 bases, and 5 bases stayed unmatched. CDR3 amino acids: CAISPGQGVYEQYF. In DNA, the CDR3 is TGTGCCATCAGCCCGGGACAGGGGGTATACGAGCAGTACTTC.

This clone showed up just a few times. The chain couples TRBV7-9 to TRBJ2-2, with no clear D. Trimming pared 4 bases from V and 2 bases from J, leaving 11 bases between. The CDR3 has 15 residues. Germline V lookup: CDR1 SEHNR, CDR2 FQNEAQ (reference sequence). CDR3 nucleotides: TGTGCCAGCAGCTCGACCCGGGTCAACACCGGGGAGCTGTTTTTT. Translating it yields CASSSTRVNTGELFF.

The chain is built from TRBV5-4 and TRBJ2-7; TRBD1 agrees at 8 bases. This CDR3 has 14 residues. Per germline, CDR1 SGHNT and CDR2 YYREEE (reference sequence). V lost 4 bases to trimming and J lost 5 bases; unmatched junction nucleotides: 8. The CDR3 DNA reads as TGTGCCAGCAGCCAGGGACAGGTCGGGGACGAGCAGTACTTC. It translates to CASSQGQVGDEQYF. Filled out from reference TRBV5-4 and TRBJ2-7, the complete variable domain reads ETGVTQSPTHLIKTRGQQVTLRCSSQSGHNTVSWYQQALGQGPQFIFQYYREEENGRGNFPPRFSGLQFPNYSSELNVNALELDDSALYLCASSQGQVGDEQYFGPGTRLTVT.

The chain couples TRBV19 to TRBJ1-5, with D possibly TRBD1 on 6 matching bases. The ends were cut back, 3 bases at V and 1 base at J, with 13 bases in the middle. From germline, CDR1 is LNHDA and CDR2 SQIVND (reference sequence). The CDR3 runs 16 residues. DNA for the CDR3: TGTGCCAGTAGTATTTCGGCAGGGGACAGCAATCAGCCCCAGCATTTT. Its protein product is CASSISAGDSNQPQHF.

A note on this clone: Other DNA sequences in the same sample also yield this CDR3. The chain employs TRBV5-1 and TRBJ1-5; a weak D match, TRBD1 (5 bases). Germline CDR1 reads SGHRS; CDR2 reads YFSETQ. Between the trimmed V and J ends, which lost 0 bases and 0 bases, there was a span of 7 bases. The CDR3 has 15 residues. This CDR3 is CASSLAGGSNQPQHF. CDR3 in DNA: TGCGCCAGCAGCTTGGCGGGGGGTAGCAATCAGCCCCAGCATTTT.

This clone was observed a few times. V and J are TRBV18 and TRBJ2-5, with 10 bases fitting TRBD2. Judging by the DNA end, TRBJ2-7 fits better; the J call may be wrong. The length of the CDR3 is 14 residues. The germline V gene has CDR1 KGHSH and CDR2 LQKENI. The CDR3 reads CASSSTSGSYEQYF. In DNA, the CDR3 is TGTGCCAGCTCATCGACTAGCGGGTCCTACGAGCAGTACTTC.

V is TRBV6-4 and J is TRBJ2-5; unclear D gene. This CDR3 has 13 residues. The V gene's germline CDR1 is MRHNA and CDR2 SNTAGT. Trimming shortened V by 5 bases and J by 5 bases, and 12 bases separated the two germline ends. Here the CDR3 reads CASSRNERETQYF. In nucleotides, the CDR3 is TGTGCCAGCAGTAGGAACGAGAGGGAGACCCAGTACTTC.

This clone was detected once. This chain connects TRBV19 to TRBJ2-1; D call uncertain. The CDR3 sequence is 11 residues long. Germline values: CDR1 LNHDA, CDR2 SQIVND (reference sequence). The V and J ends lost 4 bases and 7 bases respectively, with 5 bases between them. The CDR3 loop is CASSTGNEQFF. The CDR3 region has the DNA TGTGCCAGTAGTACAGGAAATGAGCAGTTCTTC.

This chain connects TRBV19 to TRBJ1-1; D ambiguous. Trimming took off 1 base at V and 1 base at J, with 7 bases between the two ends. CDR1 and CDR2 from the germline V gene are LNHDA and SQIVND (reference sequence). The CDR3 is made up of 14 amino acids. The CDR3 reads CASSIGGRNTEAFF. CDR3 DNA: TGTGCCAGTAGTATAGGAGGGAGGAACACTGAAGCTTTCTTT.

This clone was seen more than once but under ten times. The chain links TRBV19 to TRBJ1-2, with D hard to call. Trimming took 2 bases from V and 7 from J, leaving 17 bases between them. The germline CDR1 and CDR2 sequences are LNHDA and SQIVND (reference sequence). This CDR3 has 15 amino acids. This CDR3 reads CASSITRRGRGGYTF. The CDR3 DNA reads TGTGCCAGTAGTATAACTCGGCGGGGTCGCGGTGGCTACACCTTC.

This chain joins TRBV7-6 and TRBJ2-7, with 9 bases matching TRBD2. This CDR3 comprises 17 residues. Germline CDR1 SGHVS, CDR2 FNYEAQ. The J segment lost 3 bases and the V segment lost 5 bases, leaving 14 bases of the junction unmatched. The CDR3 here is CASSQMGSGGLGYEQYF. CDR3 nucleotide sequence: TGTGCCAGCAGCCAAATGGGTAGCGGGGGCCTCGGCTACGAGCAGTACTTC.

The rearrangement uses TRBV5-1 and TRBJ2-2; 10 bases agree with TRBD2. The V segment lost 1 base and the J segment 9 bases; nucleotides outside the gene matches: 12. Per the germline V gene, CDR1 is SGHRS and CDR2 is YFSETQ. The CDR3 covers 17 residues. CDR3 region: CASSLFSGGLLKRELFF. CDR3 bases: TGCGCCAGCAGCTTGTTTAGCGGGGGGCTCCTTAAGAGGGAGCTGTTTTTT.

This clone was counted between two and nine times. V and J are TRBV20-1 and TRBJ1-3, with D unresolved. Trimming took 4 bases from V and 4 from J, leaving 5 bases between them. CDR3 length: 11 residues. Germline V gives CDR1 DFQATT, CDR2 SNEGSKA (reference sequence). The CDR3 sequence: CSANAGNTIYF. The CDR3 bases are TGCAGTGCTAATGCGGGAAACACCATATATTTT.

The J gene is TRBJ2-5, the V gene TRBV7-2; 7 bases fit TRBD2. Trimming at V came to 4 bases and at J to 10 bases, leaving 9 bases not matched to a gene. The germline V gene has CDR1 SGHTA and CDR2 FQGNSA. The CDR3 is 13 amino acids. The CDR3 reads CASSWDYSGSQYF. The CDR3 nucleotides read TGTGCCAGCAGCTGGGACTATTCGGGGAGCCAGTACTTC.

CDR3 bases: TGTGCCAGCAGTTCCCCGACAGGGGGGTACTACGAGCAGTACTTC. Protein product: CASSSPTGGYYEQYF. J is TRBJ2-7 and V is TRBV6-5; 9 bases agree with TRBD1. This CDR3 comprises 15 residues. J lost 3 bases, V lost 4 bases, and 7 bases had no gene match. Germline assignment: CDR1 MNHEY and CDR2 SVGAGI.

The rearrangement uses TRBV7-9 and TRBJ2-5, with TRBD1 identical over 7 bases. This CDR3 has 15 residues. Germline loops: CDR1 SEHNR, CDR2 FQNEAQ (reference sequence). With 1 base clipped from V and 4 bases from J, the junction kept 6 bases outside the gene matches. CDR3 in amino acids: CASSLEKGARETQYF. In nucleotides, the CDR3 is TGTGCCAGCAGCTTAGAGAAGGGGGCGCGAGAGACCCAGTACTTC.

The chain combines TRBV14 with TRBJ2-7, with 8 bases that match TRBD2. This CDR3 has 16 residues. Germline CDR1 and CDR2: SGHDN and FVKESK. The V gene end was trimmed by 1 base and the J gene end by 2 bases; junction bases not matched to a gene: 7. The CDR3 DNA reads as TGTGCCAGCAGCCAAGGGCCGCGGGGGGCTACCTACGAGCAGTACTTC. Its protein is CASSQGPRGATYEQYF.

V gene TRBV28 combines with J gene TRBJ1-4, with TRBD1 identical over 7 bases. The CDR3 totals 13 residues. V lost 11 bases, J lost 4 bases, and 7 bases stayed unmatched. Germline V gene sequence: CDR1 MDHEN, CDR2 SYDVKM. Written as DNA, the CDR3 is TGTGCCGGAGCCCAGGGGGATAATGAAAAACTGTTTTTT. Protein sequence: CAGAQGDNEKLFF.